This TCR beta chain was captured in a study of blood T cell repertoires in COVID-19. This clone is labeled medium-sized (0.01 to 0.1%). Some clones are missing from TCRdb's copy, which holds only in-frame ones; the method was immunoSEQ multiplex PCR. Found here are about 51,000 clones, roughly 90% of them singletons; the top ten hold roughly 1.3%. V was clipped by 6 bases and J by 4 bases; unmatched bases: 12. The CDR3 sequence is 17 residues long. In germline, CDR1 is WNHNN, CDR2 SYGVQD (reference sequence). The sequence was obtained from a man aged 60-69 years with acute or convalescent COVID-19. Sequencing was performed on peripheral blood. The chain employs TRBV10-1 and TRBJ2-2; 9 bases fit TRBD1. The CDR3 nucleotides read TGCGCCAGCAGGCCGACGTCGGGACAGGGCGGCACCGGGGAGCTGTTTTTT. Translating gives CASRPTSGQGGTGELFF.